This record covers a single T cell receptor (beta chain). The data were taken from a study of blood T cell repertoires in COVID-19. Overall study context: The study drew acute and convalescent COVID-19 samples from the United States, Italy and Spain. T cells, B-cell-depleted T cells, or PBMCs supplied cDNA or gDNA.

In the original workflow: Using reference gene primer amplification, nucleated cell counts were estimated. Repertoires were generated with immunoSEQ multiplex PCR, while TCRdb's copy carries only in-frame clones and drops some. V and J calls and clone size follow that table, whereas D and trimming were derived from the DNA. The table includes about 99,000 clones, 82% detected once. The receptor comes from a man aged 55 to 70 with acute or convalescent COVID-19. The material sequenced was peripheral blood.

In nucleotides, the CDR3 is TGTGCCAGCAGTTTATGGGGGCCGGAACCAAAGGCTTTCTTT. Amino acid sequence: CASSLWGPEPKAFF. The chain carries TRBV28 and TRBJ1-1; D possibly corresponds to TRBD1 (5 bases). The ends were cut back, 0 bases at V and 11 bases at J, with 16 bases in the middle. The V gene's germline CDR1 is MDHEN and CDR2 SYDVKM. The CDR3 spans 14 residues.